The rows below give T cell receptor beta chains drawn from one sample of a study of identical twins. From the 5' RACE reads, TCRdb called clonotypes with MiXCR, one entry per CDR3 protein. The profile shows 600,000 to 850,000 distinct CDR3 sequences, 15% to 20% of them singletons. The same specimen was also included in a second study, on T cells expressing NK-cell markers.

Sample: PBMCs. Receptors were obtained from a woman aged 18-29 years in good health. CDR3s include the opening cysteine and the closing phenylalanine or tryptophan. D genes are given only for firm matches. Not every row has a clone size; where given, it reads once, few, many or a size class.

D gene: .; clone size: many; J gene: TRBJ1-1; V gene: TRBV20-1; CDR3 protein: CSARKGSPNTEAFF; CDR3 DNA: TGCAGTGCTAGAAAAGGCAGTCCGAACACTGAAGCTTTCTTT
D gene: TRBD1; clone size: .; J gene: TRBJ1-2; V gene: TRBV4-1; CDR3 protein: CASSQGQEINYGYTF; CDR3 DNA: TGCGCCAGCAGCCAGGGACAGGAGATAAACTATGGCTACACCTTC
D gene: .; clone size: .; J gene: TRBJ2-7; V gene: TRBV5-1; CDR3 protein: CASSPRDGLSYEQYF; CDR3 DNA: TGCGCCAGCAGCCCAAGGGACGGCCTCTCCTACGAGCAGTACTTC
D gene: .; clone size: few; J gene: TRBJ2-7; V gene: TRBV6-5; CDR3 protein: CASSYGRGVGDEQYF; CDR3 DNA: TGTGCCAGCAGTTACGGCAGGGGAGTTGGGGACGAGCAGTACTTC
D gene: .; clone size: .; J gene: TRBJ2-7; V gene: TRBV7-9; CDR3 protein: CASSLILWGATYEQYF; CDR3 DNA: TGTGCCAGCAGCTTAATTTTATGGGGGGCCACCTACGAGCAGTACTTC
D gene: .; clone size: many; J gene: TRBJ2-1; V gene: TRBV7-2; CDR3 protein: CASSTDGRANGNEQFF; CDR3 DNA: TGTGCCAGCAGCACCGACGGCAGGGCCAACGGGAATGAGCAGTTCTTC
D gene: TRBD2; clone size: once; J gene: TRBJ2-2; V gene: TRBV20-1; CDR3 protein: CSARGGGRTTNTGELFF; CDR3 DNA: TGCAGTGCTAGAGGCGGGGGACGTACGACGAACACCGGGGAGCTGTTTTTT
D gene: .; clone size: .; J gene: TRBJ2-1; V gene: TRBV18; CDR3 protein: CASSPGPGPREQFF; CDR3 DNA: TGTGCCAGCTCACCAGGGCCCGGCCCCCGCGAGCAGTTCTTC
D gene: TRBD1; clone size: .; J gene: TRBJ2-7; V gene: TRBV24-1; CDR3 protein: CATSPGQVLYEQYF; CDR3 DNA: TGTGCCACCAGCCCGGGACAGGTCCTCTACGAGCAGTACTTC
D gene: TRBD1; clone size: .; J gene: TRBJ2-2; V gene: TRBV12-3/TRBV12-4; CDR3 protein: CASSLKGGQIRGTGELFF; CDR3 DNA: TGTGCCAGCAGTTTAAAAGGGGGACAGATTCGGGGTACCGGGGAGCTGTTTTTT
D gene: .; clone size: .; J gene: TRBJ2-2; V gene: TRBV6-1; CDR3 protein: CASSGRRVNTGELFF; CDR3 DNA: TGTGCCAGCAGTGGAAGAAGGGTGAACACCGGGGAGCTGTTTTTT
D gene: .; clone size: .; J gene: TRBJ2-3; V gene: TRBV5-1; CDR3 protein: CASSSARRTDTQYF; CDR3 DNA: TGCGCCAGCAGCTCCGCCCGTCGCACAGATACGCAGTATTTT